This T cell receptor (beta chain) is from a study of blood T cell repertoires in COVID-19. Study-level information: COVID-19 samples collected from the United States, Italy and Spain covered acute and convalescent phases.

Using immunoSEQ multiplex PCR, the repertoire was profiled, and TCRdb retains in-frame clones only, with some absent. The sample holds about 480,000 clones, 88% seen once. This clone was seen a handful of times. Unmatched junction bases numbered 13, after V lost 5 bases and J lost 4 bases. CDR1 and CDR2 from the germline V gene are SGHTA and FQGNSA. This CDR3 comprises 17 residues. Membership in each cohort depended on participant-reported clinical history. This receptor was obtained from a woman aged 40 to 50 who had recovered from COVID-19. The sequenced sample was PBMCs or T cells enriched from blood (not recorded which). The J gene is TRBJ1-3, the V gene TRBV7-2; TRBD1 matches 8 bases. The CDR3 loop is CASSTGQGHGPGNTIYF. As DNA, the CDR3 is TGTGCCAGCAGCACTGGACAGGGCCACGGGCCCGGAAACACCATATATTTT.